The source of this TCR beta chain is a study of blood T cell repertoires in COVID-19. For the study at large: Spain, Italy and the United States supplied samples that represented acute and convalescent COVID-19.

In terms of age and location, participants ranged from roughly 18 to 89 years and lived in about two dozen US areas. Cohorts were assigned according to the clinical history that participants reported. Cohort 3 recovered donors had two negative PCRs, clearance, or symptom resolution. Assay used: immunoSEQ multiplex PCR; TCRdb lists only in-frame clones, some missing. The table has about 140,000 clones, 86% seen once. V gave up 2 bases and J gave up 4 bases; unmatched junction bases: 4. Per the germline V gene, CDR1 is MNHNS and CDR2 is SASEGT. This CDR3 comprises 14 residues. The receptor's source is a man aged 45-65 years who had recovered from COVID-19. The sample was PBMCs or T cells enriched from blood (not recorded which). The genes are TRBV6-1 and TRBJ1-2, with 7 bases identical to TRBD1. The CDR3 region has the DNA TGTGCCAGCAGTGAACACAGGGGTGCCTATGGCTACACCTTC. Residues: CASSEHRGAYGYTF.